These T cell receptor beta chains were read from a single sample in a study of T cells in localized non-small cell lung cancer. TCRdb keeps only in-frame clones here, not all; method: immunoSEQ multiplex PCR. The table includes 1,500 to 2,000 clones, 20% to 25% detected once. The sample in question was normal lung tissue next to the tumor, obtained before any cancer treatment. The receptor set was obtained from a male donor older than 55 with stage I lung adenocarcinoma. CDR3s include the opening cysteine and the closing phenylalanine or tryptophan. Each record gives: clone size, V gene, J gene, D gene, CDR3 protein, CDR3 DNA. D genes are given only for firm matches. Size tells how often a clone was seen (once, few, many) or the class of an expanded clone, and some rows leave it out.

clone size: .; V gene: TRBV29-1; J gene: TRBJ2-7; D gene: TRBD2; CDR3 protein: CSVGTGTSGAQQYF; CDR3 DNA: TGCAGCGTAGGCACCGGGACTAGCGGGGCCCAGCAGTACTTC
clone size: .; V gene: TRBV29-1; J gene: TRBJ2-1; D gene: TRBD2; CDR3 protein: CSVASGGAYNEQFF; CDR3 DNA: TGCAGCGTGGCTAGCGGGGGGGCGTACAATGAGCAGTTCTTC
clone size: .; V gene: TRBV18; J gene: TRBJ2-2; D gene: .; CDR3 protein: CASSVQLNTGELFF; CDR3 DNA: TGTGCCAGCTCAGTCCAACTGAACACCGGGGAGCTGTTTTTT
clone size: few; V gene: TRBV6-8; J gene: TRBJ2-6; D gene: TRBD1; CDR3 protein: CASRAGTGYSFSGANVLTF; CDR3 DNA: TGTGCCAGCAGGGCCGGGACAGGCTATTCCTTCTCTGGGGCCAACGTCCTGACTTTC
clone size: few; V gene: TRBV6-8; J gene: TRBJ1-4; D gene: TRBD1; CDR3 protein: CASRQRQGNEKLFF; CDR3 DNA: TGTGCCAGCAGACAACGACAGGGGAATGAAAAACTGTTTTTT
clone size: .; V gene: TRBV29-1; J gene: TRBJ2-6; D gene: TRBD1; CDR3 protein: CSVEGQGSGGANVLTF; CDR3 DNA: TGCAGCGTTGAGGGACAGGGATCGGGTGGGGCCAACGTCCTGACTTTC
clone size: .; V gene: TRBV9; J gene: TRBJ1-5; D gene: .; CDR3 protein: CASSEGLGQPQHF; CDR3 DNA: TGTGCCAGCAGTGAGGGACTGGGTCAGCCCCAGCATTTT
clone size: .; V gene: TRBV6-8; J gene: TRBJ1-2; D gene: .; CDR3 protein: CASSAWDPANYGYTF; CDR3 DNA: TGTGCCAGCAGTGCTTGGGACCCAGCTAACTATGGCTACACCTTC
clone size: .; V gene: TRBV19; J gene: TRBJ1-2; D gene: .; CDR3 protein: CASSPSRAANYGYTF; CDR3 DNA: TGTGCCAGTAGCCCTTCCAGGGCCGCTAACTATGGCTACACCTTC
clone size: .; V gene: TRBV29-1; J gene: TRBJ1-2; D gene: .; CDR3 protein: CSVYGIAAGTAYGYTF; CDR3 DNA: TGCAGCGTCTACGGAATAGCTGCCGGGACGGCTTATGGCTACACCTTC
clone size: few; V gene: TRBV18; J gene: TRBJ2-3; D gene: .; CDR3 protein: CASGDGGTDTQYF; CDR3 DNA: TGTGCCAGCGGTGATGGGGGAACAGATACGCAGTATTTT
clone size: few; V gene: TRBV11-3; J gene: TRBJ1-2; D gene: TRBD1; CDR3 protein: CASSRLGGTGEHYGYTF; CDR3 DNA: TGTGCCAGCAGCCGTTTAGGGGGGACAGGGGAGCACTATGGCTACACCTTC
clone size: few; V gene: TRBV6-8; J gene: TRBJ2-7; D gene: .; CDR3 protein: CAIRLSGRAYEQYF; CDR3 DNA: TGTGCCATCAGACTTTCAGGGCGTGCCTACGAGCAGTACTTC
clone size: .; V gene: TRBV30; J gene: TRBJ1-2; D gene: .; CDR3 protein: CAWSVRQNYGYTF; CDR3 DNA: TGTGCCTGGAGTGTACGCCAGAACTATGGCTACACCTTC
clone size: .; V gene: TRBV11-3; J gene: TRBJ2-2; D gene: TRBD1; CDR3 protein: CASSLRDRGTGELFF; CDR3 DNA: TGTGCCAGCAGCTTGCGAGACAGGGGCACCGGGGAGCTGTTTTTT
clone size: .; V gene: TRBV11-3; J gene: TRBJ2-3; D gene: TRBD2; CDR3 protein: CASSLPSGVSTDTQYF; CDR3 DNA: TGTGCCAGCAGCTTGCCTAGCGGGGTGAGCACAGATACGCAGTATTTT
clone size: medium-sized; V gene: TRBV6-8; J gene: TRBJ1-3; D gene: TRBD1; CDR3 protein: CASRGQGTGNTIYF; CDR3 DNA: TGTGCCAGCAGGGGACAGGGCACAGGAAACACCATATATTTT
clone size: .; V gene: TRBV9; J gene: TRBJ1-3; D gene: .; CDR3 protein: CASSESWYRQISGNTIYF; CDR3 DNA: TGTGCCAGCAGTGAATCTTGGTACAGACAAATCTCTGGAAACACCATATATTTT
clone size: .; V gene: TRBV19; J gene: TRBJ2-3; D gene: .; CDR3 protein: CASSIAEPTDTQYF; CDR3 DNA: TGTGCCAGTAGTATTGCAGAGCCCACAGATACGCAGTATTTT
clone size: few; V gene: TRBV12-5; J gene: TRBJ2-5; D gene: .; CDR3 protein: CASGLAGEETQYF; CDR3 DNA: TGTGCTAGTGGTTTGGCTGGCGAAGAGACCCAGTACTTC
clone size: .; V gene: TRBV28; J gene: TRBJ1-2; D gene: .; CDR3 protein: CASSFEVIGGYTF; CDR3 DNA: TGTGCCAGCAGTTTTGAGGTGATTGGTGGCTACACCTTC
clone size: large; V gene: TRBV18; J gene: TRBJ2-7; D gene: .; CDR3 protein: CASSSRQATTYEQYF; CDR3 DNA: TGTGCCAGCTCATCCCGACAGGCTACAACCTACGAGCAGTACTTC
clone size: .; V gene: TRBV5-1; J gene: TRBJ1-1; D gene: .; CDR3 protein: CASSLTGSGTEAFF; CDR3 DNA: TGCGCCAGCAGCTTAACCGGGAGCGGCACTGAAGCTTTCTTT
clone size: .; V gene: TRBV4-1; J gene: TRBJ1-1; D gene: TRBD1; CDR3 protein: CASSAQGDTEAFF; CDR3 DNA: TGCGCCAGCAGCGCTCAGGGGGACACTGAAGCTTTCTTT
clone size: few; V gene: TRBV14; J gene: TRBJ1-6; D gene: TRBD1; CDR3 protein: CASRRDSNSPLHF; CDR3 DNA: TGTGCCAGCAGACGGGACAGTAATTCACCCCTCCACTTT
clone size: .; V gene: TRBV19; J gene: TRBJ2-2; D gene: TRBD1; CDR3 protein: CATHRQGSLNTGELFF; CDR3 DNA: TGTGCAACTCATCGACAGGGAAGTTTGAACACCGGGGAGCTGTTTTTT
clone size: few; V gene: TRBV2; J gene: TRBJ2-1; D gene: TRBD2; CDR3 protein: CASSEVGGEPNEQFF; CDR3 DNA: TGTGCCAGCAGTGAAGTGGGGGGGGAACCGAATGAGCAGTTCTTC
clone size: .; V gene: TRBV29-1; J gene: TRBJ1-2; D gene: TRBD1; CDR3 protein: CSVDDRGNYGYTF; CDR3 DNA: TGCAGCGTTGACGACAGGGGTAACTATGGCTACACCTTC
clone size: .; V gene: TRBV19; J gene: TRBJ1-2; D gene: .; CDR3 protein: CASSTRWGLGYGYTF; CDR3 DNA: TGTGCCAGTAGTACGAGGTGGGGGCTGGGCTATGGCTACACCTTC
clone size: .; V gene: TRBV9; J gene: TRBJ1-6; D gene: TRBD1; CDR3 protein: CASSGQGLDSPLHF; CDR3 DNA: TGTGCCAGCAGCGGACAGGGACTCGATTCACCCCTCCACTTT
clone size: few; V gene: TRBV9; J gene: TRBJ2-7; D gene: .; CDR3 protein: CASRPGTDISYEQYF; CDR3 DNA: TGTGCCAGCAGACCCGGGACGGATATCTCCTACGAGCAGTACTTC
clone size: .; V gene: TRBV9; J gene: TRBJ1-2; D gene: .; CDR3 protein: CASSPGTGHGYTF; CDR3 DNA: TGTGCCAGCAGCCCCGGAACAGGGCACGGCTACACCTTC
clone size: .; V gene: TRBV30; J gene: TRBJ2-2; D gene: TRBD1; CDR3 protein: CAWSVPVGQLNTGELFF; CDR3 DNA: TGTGCCTGGAGTGTACCGGTGGGACAGCTAAACACCGGGGAGCTGTTTTTT
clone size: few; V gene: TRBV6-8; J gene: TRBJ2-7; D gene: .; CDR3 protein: CASSEGGFYEQYF; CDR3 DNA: TGTGCCAGCAGCGAAGGGGGGTTCTACGAGCAGTACTTC
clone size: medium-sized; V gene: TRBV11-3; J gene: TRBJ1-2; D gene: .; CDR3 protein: CASSLVGGAGDGYTF; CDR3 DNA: TGTGCCAGCAGCTTAGTTGGGGGCGCGGGGGATGGCTACACCTTC
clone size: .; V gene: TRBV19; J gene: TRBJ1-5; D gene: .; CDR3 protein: CASSYSQPGYQPQHF; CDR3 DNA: TGTGCCAGTAGCTACAGCCAACCAGGGTATCAGCCCCAGCATTTT
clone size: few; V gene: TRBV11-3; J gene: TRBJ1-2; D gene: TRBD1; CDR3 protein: CASRRLGTGTGGYTF; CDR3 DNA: TGTGCCAGCAGAAGACTCGGGACAGGGACCGGGGGCTACACCTTC
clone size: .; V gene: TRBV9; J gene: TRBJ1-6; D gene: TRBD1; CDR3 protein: CASSADLWTGDNSPLHF; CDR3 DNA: TGTGCCAGCAGCGCGGACCTTTGGACAGGGGACAATTCACCCCTCCACTTT
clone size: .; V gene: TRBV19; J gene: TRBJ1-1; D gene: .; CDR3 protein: CASSFGTMNTEAFF; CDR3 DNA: TGTGCCAGTAGTTTTGGAACCATGAACACTGAAGCTTTCTTT
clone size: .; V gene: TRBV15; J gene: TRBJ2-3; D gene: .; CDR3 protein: CATSREFSGGRGDTQYF; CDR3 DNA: TGTGCCACCAGCAGAGAATTTTCGGGGGGCAGGGGAGATACGCAGTATTTT
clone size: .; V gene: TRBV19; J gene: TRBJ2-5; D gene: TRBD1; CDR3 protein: CASSGTGLKTQYF; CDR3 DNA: TGTGCCAGTAGCGGGACAGGGTTGAAGACCCAGTACTTC
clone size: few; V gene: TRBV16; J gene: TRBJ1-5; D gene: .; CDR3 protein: CASSQKGGAGPQPQHF; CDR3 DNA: TGTGCCAGCAGCCAAAAGGGGGGCGCGGGTCCTCAGCCCCAGCATTTT
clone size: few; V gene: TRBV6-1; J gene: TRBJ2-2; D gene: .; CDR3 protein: CASSELGVTGELFF; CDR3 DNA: TGTGCCAGCAGTGAATTAGGGGTAACCGGGGAGCTGTTTTTT
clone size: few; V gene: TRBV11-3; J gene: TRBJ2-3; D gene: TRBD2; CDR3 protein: CASSLLSSGDSDTQYF; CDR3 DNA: TGTGCCAGCAGCTTATTATCTAGCGGGGATTCAGATACGCAGTATTTT
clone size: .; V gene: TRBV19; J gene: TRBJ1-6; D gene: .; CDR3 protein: CASSIQPSYNSPLHF; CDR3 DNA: TGTGCCAGTAGTATTCAGCCCTCCTATAATTCACCCCTCCACTTT
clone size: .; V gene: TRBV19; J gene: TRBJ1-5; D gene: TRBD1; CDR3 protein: CASARDSSPYSNQPQHF; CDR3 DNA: TGTGCCAGTGCCCGGGACAGCAGCCCTTATAGCAATCAGCCCCAGCATTTT
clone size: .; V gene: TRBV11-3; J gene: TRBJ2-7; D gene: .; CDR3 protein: CASSPPRVVREGYEQYF; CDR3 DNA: TGTGCCAGCAGCCCCCCACGTGTAGTTCGCGAGGGCTACGAGCAGTACTTC
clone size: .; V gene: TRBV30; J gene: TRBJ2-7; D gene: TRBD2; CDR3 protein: CAWSDGGGPHEQYF; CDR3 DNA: TGTGCCTGGAGTGATGGCGGGGGGCCCCACGAGCAGTACTTC
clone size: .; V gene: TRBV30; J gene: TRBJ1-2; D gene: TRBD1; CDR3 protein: CACSGQEGYTF; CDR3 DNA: TGTGCCTGCTCGGGACAGGAAGGCTACACCTTC
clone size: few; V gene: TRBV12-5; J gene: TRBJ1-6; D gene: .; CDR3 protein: CASGGQFSPLHF; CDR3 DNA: TGTGCTAGTGGTGGACAGTTTTCACCCCTCCACTTT
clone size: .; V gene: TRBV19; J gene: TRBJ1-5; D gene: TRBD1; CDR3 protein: CASSMGQGIGGNQPQHF; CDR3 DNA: TGTGCCAGTAGTATGGGACAGGGCATAGGAGGCAATCAGCCCCAGCATTTT
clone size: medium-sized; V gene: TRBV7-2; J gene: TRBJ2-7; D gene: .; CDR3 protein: CASSFGSEGEQYF; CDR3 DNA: TGTGCCAGCAGCTTCGGATCGGAGGGCGAGCAGTACTTC
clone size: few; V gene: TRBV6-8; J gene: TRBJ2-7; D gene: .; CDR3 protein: CASRRDHSSYEQYF; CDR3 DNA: TGTGCCAGCAGAAGGGACCACAGCTCCTACGAGCAGTACTTC